This record looks at one T cell receptor (beta chain) sequence and its context. As yet, its antigen is unknown. This specimen comes from a study of T cell responses to AZD1222 COVID-19 vaccine. Study as a whole: The analysis combined second doses at about 4 or about 12 weeks. Study outcomes and limitations: Repertoires were obtained only post-peak T cell response. White British people made up most donors, females outnumbered males, and clonal diversity was possibly underestimated. Reports say nearly half of spike-specific TCRs go after unmutated variant regions.

Sequencing was performed with immunoSEQ multiplex PCR; in TCRdb, only in-frame clones are kept and a portion is missing. The sample consists of 150,000 to 200,000 clones, 90% of them appearing once. The clonotype originates from an adult in good health. Sequencing used peripheral blood, obtained on day 0 of AZD1222 vaccination.

The CDR3 spells CASSSLRGGESPLHF. CDR3 DNA: TGTGCCAGCAGTTCCCTCAGGGGGGGGGAATCACCCCTCCACTTT. The chain recombines TRBV6-5 with TRBJ1-6; TRBD1 agrees at 7 bases. From germline, CDR1 is MNHEY and CDR2 SVGAGI. J lost 10 bases, V lost 4 bases, and 10 bases had no gene match. This CDR3 has 15 amino acids.